The rows below give T cell receptor beta chains drawn from one sample of a study of beta chain features in type 1 diabetes. Produced via immunoSEQ multiplex PCR; TCRdb's table is partial and in-frame only. The profile covers a few hundred thousand clones, with less than 35% appearing a single time and under 4.5% taken by the ten largest. Sequencing input: central memory CD4+ T cells from blood. Receptor source: a man younger than 40 in good health. Each CDR3 is given with its conserved first and last residue. D genes are given only for firm matches. A row's size may be missing; if present it is once, few, many or a size class.

DNA: TGCAGCGTTGGATTATTACAGGGATACTATGGCTACACCTTC; CDR3: CSVGLLQGYYGYTF; D: -; length: 14; J: TRBJ1-2; size: -; V: TRBV29-1
DNA: TGTGCCTGCCCCGCGACTAGCGGAAGCACAGATACGCAGTATTTT; CDR3: CACPATSGSTDTQYF; D: TRBD2; length: 15; J: TRBJ2-3; size: -; V: TRBV30
DNA: TGTGCCAGCAGCCAAGGCGGAGGGGGAGCAAACCAACCGGGGGGCTACACCTTC; CDR3: CASSQGGGGANQPGGYTF; D: -; length: 18; J: TRBJ1-2; size: few; V: TRBV4-2
DNA: TGTGCCAGCAGAAGGAGCTCCTCTGGAAACACCATATATTTT; CDR3: CASRRSSSGNTIYF; D: -; length: 14; J: TRBJ1-3; size: -; V: TRBV6-5
DNA: TGTGCCAGCAGCTTAGAGGGAAACACCATATATTTT; CDR3: CASSLEGNTIYF; D: -; length: 12; J: TRBJ1-3; size: many; V: TRBV11-2
DNA: TGTGCCACCAGCAGGGACAGGGGGCTAGACGAGCAGTACTTC; CDR3: CATSRDRGLDEQYF; D: TRBD1; length: 14; J: TRBJ2-7; size: -; V: TRBV15
DNA: TGTGCCATCAGTGAAGGGACTACCTCCTACGAGCAGTACTTC; CDR3: CAISEGTTSYEQYF; D: TRBD2; length: 14; J: TRBJ2-7; size: -; V: TRBV10-3
DNA: TGCAGCGTTGAAGATCGAGGGAGCCCATATTTT; CDR3: CSVEDRGSPYF; D: -; length: 11; J: TRBJ1-3; size: few; V: TRBV29-1
DNA: TGTGCCAGCAGCCGACTAGCGGGGGCCTACGAGCAGTACTTC; CDR3: CASSRLAGAYEQYF; D: TRBD2; length: 14; J: TRBJ2-7; size: -; V: TRBV6-4
DNA: TGTGCCAGCAGATCGGGAGGGGGGAACGGCTACGAGCAGTACTTC; CDR3: CASRSGGGNGYEQYF; D: TRBD2; length: 15; J: TRBJ2-7; size: few; V: TRBV6-5
DNA: TGTGCCAGCACTGGACAGGGAAGGTCAGATACGCAGTATTTT; CDR3: CASTGQGRSDTQYF; D: TRBD1; length: 14; J: TRBJ2-3; size: many; V: TRBV7-2
DNA: TGCGCCAGCAGCCCTGGGGTACCGGGGTACGAGCAGTACTTC; CDR3: CASSPGVPGYEQYF; D: -; length: 14; J: TRBJ2-7; size: -; V: TRBV5-1
DNA: TGTGCCAGCAGCTTAGGACTAGCCTCTGGGGCCAACGTCCTGACTTTC; CDR3: CASSLGLASGANVLTF; D: TRBD2; length: 16; J: TRBJ2-6; size: -; V: TRBV7-2
DNA: TGTGCCAGTACGGACAGGTTTGGCTACGAGCAGTACTTC; CDR3: CASTDRFGYEQYF; D: TRBD1; length: 13; J: TRBJ2-7; size: few; V: TRBV19
DNA: TGCAGTGCGGCTAGATTCGGTGAGCAGTTCTTC; CDR3: CSAARFGEQFF; D: -; length: 11; J: TRBJ2-1; size: many; V: TRBV20-1
DNA: TGTGCCAGCAGCCGAGGAGTAGGGCCCGGGTACGAGCAGTACTTC; CDR3: CASSRGVGPGYEQYF; D: -; length: 15; J: TRBJ2-7; size: few; V: TRBV25-1
DNA: TGCGCCAGCAGCCCATGGACAGGGGGCACAGATACGCAGTATTTT; CDR3: CASSPWTGGTDTQYF; D: TRBD1; length: 15; J: TRBJ2-3; size: -; V: TRBV5-1
DNA: TGTGCCTGGACCGGGACTAGCCGCGATACGCAGTATTTT; CDR3: CAWTGTSRDTQYF; D: TRBD2; length: 13; J: TRBJ2-3; size: -; V: TRBV30